This paragraph reports one T cell receptor beta chain. The antigen is not known. The record originates from a study of OX40 agonist ivuxolimab in advanced cancers. At the level of the study: Ivuxolimab, an agonist antibody against OX40 (CD134), was given to patients.

Sequencing used immunoSEQ multiplex PCR; TCRdb keeps in-frame clones, though not all of them. The table lists about 69,000 clones, approximately 91% of them singletons. Notes on the study in general: Expanded peripheral T cells had an undetermined antigen specificity.

Germline V lookup: CDR1 LGHNA, CDR2 YSLEER. Between the trimmed V and J ends, which lost 5 bases and 4 bases, there was a span of 19 bases. This CDR3 contains 16 residues. The chain has TRBV4-3 and TRBJ2-3; no clear D. The receptor was derived from an adult with an advanced solid tumor such as melanoma, head and neck, liver or kidney cancer. Material: CD4+ or CD8+ T cells sorted from blood, obtained in a trial of the OX40 agonist ivuxolimab. The CDR3 nucleotides read TGCGCCAGCAGCGCGAGAGGTAGCTCAGGCGCAGATACGCAGTATTTT. Translating gives CASSARGSSGADTQYF.